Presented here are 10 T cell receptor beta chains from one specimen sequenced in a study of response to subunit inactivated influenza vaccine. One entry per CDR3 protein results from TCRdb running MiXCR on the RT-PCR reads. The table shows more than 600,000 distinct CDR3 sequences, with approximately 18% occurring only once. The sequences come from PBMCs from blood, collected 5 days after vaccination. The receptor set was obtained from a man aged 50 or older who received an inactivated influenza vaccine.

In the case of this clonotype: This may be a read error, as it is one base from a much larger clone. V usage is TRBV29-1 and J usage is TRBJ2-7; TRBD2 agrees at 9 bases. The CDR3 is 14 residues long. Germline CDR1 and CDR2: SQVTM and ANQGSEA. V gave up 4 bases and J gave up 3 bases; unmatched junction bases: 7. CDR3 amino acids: CSVVGRAGGYEQYF. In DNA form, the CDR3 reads TGCAGCGTTGTTGGGCGAGCGGGAGGCTACGAGCAGTACTTC.

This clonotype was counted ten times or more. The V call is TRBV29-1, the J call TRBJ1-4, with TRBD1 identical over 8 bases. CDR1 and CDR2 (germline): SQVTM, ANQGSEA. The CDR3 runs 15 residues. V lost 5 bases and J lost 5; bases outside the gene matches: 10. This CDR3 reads CSVLPTGQVNEKLFF. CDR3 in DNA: TGCAGCGTTCTACCTACGGGACAGGTGAATGAAAAACTGTTTTTT.

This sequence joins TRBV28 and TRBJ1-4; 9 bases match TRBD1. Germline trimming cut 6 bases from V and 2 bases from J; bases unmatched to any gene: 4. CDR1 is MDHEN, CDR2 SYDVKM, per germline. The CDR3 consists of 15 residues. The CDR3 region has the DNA TGTGCCAGCAGACAGGGGGCTCCCACTAATGAAAAACTGTTTTTT. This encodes CASRQGAPTNEKLFF.

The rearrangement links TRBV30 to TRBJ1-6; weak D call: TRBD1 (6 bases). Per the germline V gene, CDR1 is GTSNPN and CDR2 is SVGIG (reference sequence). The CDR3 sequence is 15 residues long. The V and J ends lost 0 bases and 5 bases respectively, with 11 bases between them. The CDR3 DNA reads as TGTGCCTGGAGTGTACCAGGGGACCATAATTCACCCCTCCACTTT. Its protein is CAWSVPGDHNSPLHF.

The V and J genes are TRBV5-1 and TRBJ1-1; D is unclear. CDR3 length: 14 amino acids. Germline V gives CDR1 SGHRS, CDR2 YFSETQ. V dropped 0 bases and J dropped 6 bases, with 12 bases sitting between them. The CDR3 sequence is CASSLGGEWAEAFF. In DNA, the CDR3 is TGCGCCAGCAGCTTGGGGGGAGAATGGGCTGAAGCTTTCTTT.

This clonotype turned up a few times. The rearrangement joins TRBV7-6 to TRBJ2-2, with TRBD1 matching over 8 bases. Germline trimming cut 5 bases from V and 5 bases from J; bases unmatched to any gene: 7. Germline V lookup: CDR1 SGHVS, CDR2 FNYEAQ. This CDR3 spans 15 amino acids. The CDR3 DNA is TGTGCCAGCAGCGAATGGACAGGGTTGACCGGGGAGCTGTTTTTT. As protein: CASSEWTGLTGELFF. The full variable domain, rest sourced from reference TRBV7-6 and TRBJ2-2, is GAGVSQSPRYKVTKRGQDVALRCDPISGHVSLYWYRQALGQGPEFLTYFNYEAQQDKSGLPNDRFSAERPEGSISTLTIQRTEQRDSAMYRCASSEWTGLTGELFFGEGSRLTVL.

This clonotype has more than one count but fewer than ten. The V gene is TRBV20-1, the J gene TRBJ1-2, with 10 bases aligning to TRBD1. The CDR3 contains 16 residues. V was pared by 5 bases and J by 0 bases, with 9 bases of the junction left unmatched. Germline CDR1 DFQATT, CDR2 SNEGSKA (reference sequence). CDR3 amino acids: CSAYVGQGMANYGYTF. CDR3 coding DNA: TGCAGTGCTTACGTGGGACAGGGGATGGCTAACTATGGCTACACCTTC.

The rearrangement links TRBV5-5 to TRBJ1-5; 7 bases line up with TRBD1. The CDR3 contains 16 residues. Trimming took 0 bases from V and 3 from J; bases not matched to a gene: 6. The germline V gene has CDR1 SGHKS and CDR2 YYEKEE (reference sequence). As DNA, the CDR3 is TGTGCCAGCAGCTTGGATACAGGGGTGGCCAATCAGCCCCAGCATTTT. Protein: CASSLDTGVANQPQHF.

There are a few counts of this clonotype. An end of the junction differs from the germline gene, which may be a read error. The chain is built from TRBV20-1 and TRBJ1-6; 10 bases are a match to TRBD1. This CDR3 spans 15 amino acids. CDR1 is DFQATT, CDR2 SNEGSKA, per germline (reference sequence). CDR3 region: CSAPQTGGYSSPLHF. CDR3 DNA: TGCAGTGCTCCTCAGACAGGGGGCTATAGTTCACCCCTCCACTTT.

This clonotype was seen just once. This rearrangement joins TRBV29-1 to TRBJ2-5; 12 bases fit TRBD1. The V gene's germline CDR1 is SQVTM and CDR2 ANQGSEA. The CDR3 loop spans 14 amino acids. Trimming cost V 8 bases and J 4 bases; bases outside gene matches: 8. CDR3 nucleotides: TGCAGCTCGGGGACAGGGGGCGGTTCAGAGACCCAGTACTTC. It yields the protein CSSGTGGGSETQYF.